The rows below give T cell receptor beta chains drawn from one sample of a study of T cells in localized non-small cell lung cancer. Sequencing used immunoSEQ multiplex PCR; TCRdb keeps in-frame clones, though not all of them. The sample carries some 36,000 clones, about nine tenths recorded once. Material: peripheral blood mononuclear cells, obtained before any cancer treatment. The receptors here all came from a male donor at least 60 years old with stage II lung adenocarcinoma. Each CDR3 is given with its conserved first and last residue. The order of the fields is clone size, J gene, D gene, V gene, CDR3 protein, CDR3 DNA. D genes are given only for firm matches. Clone size appears in some rows only: once, few, many, or a class for an expanded clone.

clone size: .
J gene: TRBJ2-1
D gene: .
V gene: TRBV9
CDR3 protein: CASSPGIYNEQFF
CDR3 DNA: TGTGCCAGCAGCCCTGGCATCTACAATGAGCAGTTCTTC

clone size: few
J gene: TRBJ2-3
D gene: TRBD2
V gene: TRBV25-1
CDR3 protein: CASSVGGRGGDTQYF
CDR3 DNA: TGTGCCAGCAGTGTTGGCGGGAGGGGTGGAGATACGCAGTATTTT

clone size: .
J gene: TRBJ1-3
D gene: .
V gene: TRBV21-1
CDR3 protein: CASPIPQGTGNTIYF
CDR3 DNA: TGTGCCAGCCCTATCCCGCAGGGAACGGGGAACACCATATATTTT

clone size: .
J gene: TRBJ2-1
D gene: TRBD2
V gene: TRBV2
CDR3 protein: CASATSGRAGEQFF
CDR3 DNA: TGTGCCAGCGCGACTAGCGGGAGGGCCGGTGAGCAGTTCTTC

clone size: .
J gene: TRBJ2-5
D gene: .
V gene: TRBV6-6
CDR3 protein: CATTSAGQETQYF
CDR3 DNA: TGTGCCACAACGTCGGCAGGACAAGAGACCCAGTACTTC

clone size: .
J gene: TRBJ2-7
D gene: .
V gene: TRBV18
CDR3 protein: CASSPGGESSYEQYF
CDR3 DNA: TGTGCCAGCTCCCCAGGAGGGGAAAGCTCCTACGAGCAGTACTTC

clone size: .
J gene: TRBJ2-7
D gene: .
V gene: TRBV7-2
CDR3 protein: CASSFERVREQYF
CDR3 DNA: TGTGCCAGCAGCTTTGAGAGGGTTAGGGAGCAGTACTTC

clone size: .
J gene: TRBJ2-1
D gene: .
V gene: TRBV7-2
CDR3 protein: CASSLSASYNEQFF
CDR3 DNA: TGTGCCAGCAGCTTATCAGCCTCCTACAATGAGCAGTTCTTC

clone size: once
J gene: TRBJ1-1
D gene: .
V gene: TRBV7-2
CDR3 protein: CASSETVNTEAFF
CDR3 DNA: TGTGCCAGCAGCGAAACAGTAAACACTGAAGCTTTCTTT

clone size: once
J gene: TRBJ2-7
D gene: .
V gene: TRBV6-5
CDR3 protein: CASSYMGSSSYEQYF
CDR3 DNA: TGTGCCAGCAGTTACATGGGCTCTAGCTCCTACGAGCAGTACTTC

clone size: .
J gene: TRBJ2-1
D gene: TRBD2
V gene: TRBV6-5
CDR3 protein: CASTPPSGGEQFF
CDR3 DNA: TGTGCCAGCACCCCCCCTAGCGGGGGTGAGCAGTTCTTC

clone size: .
J gene: TRBJ2-5
D gene: TRBD1
V gene: TRBV28
CDR3 protein: CASRGQGWTGETQYF
CDR3 DNA: TGTGCCAGCAGGGGACAGGGCTGGACGGGAGAGACCCAGTACTTC

clone size: .
J gene: TRBJ2-5
D gene: .
V gene: TRBV7-2
CDR3 protein: CASSVRGPETQYF
CDR3 DNA: TGTGCCAGCAGCGTTCGGGGGCCAGAGACCCAGTACTTC

clone size: .
J gene: TRBJ1-2
D gene: .
V gene: TRBV7-2
CDR3 protein: CASSLEIGDYGYTF
CDR3 DNA: TGTGCCAGCAGCTTAGAAATAGGTGACTATGGCTACACCTTC

clone size: .
J gene: TRBJ2-3
D gene: .
V gene: TRBV5-1
CDR3 protein: CASSLAPSTDTQYF
CDR3 DNA: TGCGCCAGCAGCTTGGCCCCCTCCACAGATACGCAGTATTTT

clone size: .
J gene: TRBJ2-3
D gene: TRBD2
V gene: TRBV6-5
CDR3 protein: CASSYSGTSVGDTQYF
CDR3 DNA: TGTGCCAGCAGTTACTCCGGGACTAGCGTGGGAGATACGCAGTATTTT

clone size: .
J gene: TRBJ2-6
D gene: TRBD2
V gene: TRBV15
CDR3 protein: CATSMDSPGTSGAFSGANVLTF
CDR3 DNA: TGTGCCACCAGCATGGATTCACCCGGGACTAGCGGGGCCTTCTCTGGGGCCAACGTCCTGACTTTC

clone size: .
J gene: TRBJ2-2
D gene: TRBD1
V gene: TRBV5-1
CDR3 protein: CASSPGTDFTTGELFF
CDR3 DNA: TGCGCCAGCAGCCCCGGGACAGATTTTACCACCGGGGAGCTGTTTTTT

clone size: once
J gene: TRBJ2-1
D gene: .
V gene: TRBV4-2
CDR3 protein: CASSLYAGSASYNEQFF
CDR3 DNA: TGTGCCAGCAGCCTATACGCGGGATCCGCATCCTACAATGAGCAGTTCTTC

clone size: .
J gene: TRBJ2-7
D gene: .
V gene: TRBV6-5
CDR3 protein: CASSLLGEQYF
CDR3 DNA: TGTGCCAGCAGCCTGCTTGGCGAGCAGTACTTC

clone size: once
J gene: TRBJ1-1
D gene: TRBD1
V gene: TRBV30
CDR3 protein: CAWAGQGTEAFF
CDR3 DNA: TGTGCCTGGGCCGGACAGGGGACTGAAGCTTTCTTT

clone size: .
J gene: TRBJ2-3
D gene: TRBD2
V gene: TRBV5-1
CDR3 protein: CASSPGLAGGPQDTQYF
CDR3 DNA: TGCGCCAGCAGCCCGGGACTAGCGGGAGGGCCGCAAGATACGCAGTATTTT

clone size: .
J gene: TRBJ1-1
D gene: .
V gene: TRBV6-6
CDR3 protein: CASSYGTANTEAFF
CDR3 DNA: TGTGCCAGCAGTTACGGGACGGCGAACACTGAAGCTTTCTTT

clone size: .
J gene: TRBJ2-2
D gene: .
V gene: TRBV7-2
CDR3 protein: CASSLSGFAGELFF
CDR3 DNA: TGTGCCAGCAGCCTCTCCGGGTTCGCCGGGGAGCTGTTTTTT

clone size: .
J gene: TRBJ2-5
D gene: .
V gene: TRBV6-1
CDR3 protein: CASTRTNQETQYF
CDR3 DNA: TGTGCCAGCACGCGGACCAACCAAGAGACCCAGTACTTC

clone size: .
J gene: TRBJ2-3
D gene: .
V gene: TRBV15
CDR3 protein: CATSRDRLGPTDTQYF
CDR3 DNA: TGTGCCACCAGCAGAGATCGATTGGGCCCCACAGATACGCAGTATTTT

clone size: .
J gene: TRBJ2-3
D gene: .
V gene: TRBV29-1
CDR3 protein: CSVDRSDTQYF
CDR3 DNA: TGCAGCGTTGATCGCAGCGATACGCAGTATTTT

clone size: .
J gene: TRBJ2-7
D gene: .
V gene: TRBV6-6
CDR3 protein: CASSYSGGSSYEQYF
CDR3 DNA: TGTGCCAGCAGTTACTCGGGAGGAAGCTCCTACGAGCAGTACTTC

clone size: .
J gene: TRBJ2-6
D gene: .
V gene: TRBV6-6
CDR3 protein: CASSAPSGANVLTF
CDR3 DNA: TGTGCCAGCAGCGCCCCCTCCGGGGCCAACGTCCTGACTTTC

clone size: .
J gene: TRBJ2-3
D gene: .
V gene: TRBV29-1
CDR3 protein: CSANRGTDTQYF
CDR3 DNA: TGCAGCGCAAACCGGGGCACAGATACGCAGTATTTT

clone size: .
J gene: TRBJ1-6
D gene: .
V gene: TRBV2
CDR3 protein: CASSVRGNNSPLHF
CDR3 DNA: TGTGCCAGCTCAGTTCGGGGTAATAATTCACCCCTCCACTTT

clone size: .
J gene: TRBJ2-5
D gene: .
V gene: TRBV11-2
CDR3 protein: CASSLGQARETQYF
CDR3 DNA: TGTGCCAGCAGCTTAGGACAGGCTCGGGAGACCCAGTACTTC

clone size: .
J gene: TRBJ2-7
D gene: TRBD1
V gene: TRBV28
CDR3 protein: CASSSPGGKYEQYF
CDR3 DNA: TGTGCCAGCAGTTCTCCAGGGGGCAAGTACGAGCAGTACTTC

clone size: .
J gene: TRBJ2-3
D gene: TRBD2
V gene: TRBV30
CDR3 protein: CAWVPGLETDTQYF
CDR3 DNA: TGTGCCTGGGTCCCGGGACTAGAAACAGATACGCAGTATTTT

clone size: .
J gene: TRBJ1-3
D gene: .
V gene: TRBV30
CDR3 protein: CAWSGLTGTPGDTIYF
CDR3 DNA: TGTGCCTGGAGTGGGTTAACAGGGACCCCGGGGGACACCATATATTTT

clone size: .
J gene: TRBJ2-1
D gene: TRBD1
V gene: TRBV7-7
CDR3 protein: CASSFGQGNNEQFF
CDR3 DNA: TGTGCCAGCAGCTTCGGACAGGGAAACAATGAGCAGTTCTTC

clone size: .
J gene: TRBJ2-2
D gene: .
V gene: TRBV27
CDR3 protein: CASSFDYQGSTGELFF
CDR3 DNA: TGTGCCAGCAGTTTCGACTACCAGGGTAGCACCGGGGAGCTGTTTTTT

clone size: .
J gene: TRBJ2-3
D gene: TRBD1
V gene: TRBV6-1
CDR3 protein: CASIRDRNADTQYF
CDR3 DNA: TGTGCCAGCATCCGGGACAGGAACGCAGATACGCAGTATTTT

clone size: .
J gene: TRBJ1-2
D gene: .
V gene: TRBV5-1
CDR3 protein: CASSSGGVRVGYTF
CDR3 DNA: TGCGCCAGCAGCTCCGGGGGGGTGAGGGTTGGCTACACCTTC

clone size: .
J gene: TRBJ1-5
D gene: .
V gene: TRBV6-6
CDR3 protein: CASDSGGNQPQHF
CDR3 DNA: TGTGCCAGCGACTCCGGCGGGAATCAGCCCCAGCATTTT

clone size: .
J gene: TRBJ2-5
D gene: .
V gene: TRBV10-3
CDR3 protein: CATQGGGDQETQYF
CDR3 DNA: TGTGCCACCCAGGGAGGGGGCGACCAAGAGACCCAGTACTTC

clone size: .
J gene: TRBJ2-3
D gene: .
V gene: TRBV27
CDR3 protein: CASRGTFEDTQYF
CDR3 DNA: TGTGCCAGCAGGGGGACCTTCGAGGATACGCAGTATTTT

clone size: .
J gene: TRBJ2-3
D gene: .
V gene: TRBV7-2
CDR3 protein: CASSLVGGTDTQYF
CDR3 DNA: TGTGCCAGCAGCTTAGTCGGTGGCACAGATACGCAGTATTTT

clone size: .
J gene: TRBJ2-1
D gene: .
V gene: TRBV7-2
CDR3 protein: CASSSRLGVGYDEQFF
CDR3 DNA: TGTGCCAGCAGCTCACGCCTCGGTGTGGGATATGATGAGCAGTTCTTC

clone size: few
J gene: TRBJ2-3
D gene: .
V gene: TRBV28
CDR3 protein: CATKRQDTDTQYF
CDR3 DNA: TGTGCCACCAAGAGACAGGACACAGATACGCAGTATTTT

clone size: .
J gene: TRBJ2-3
D gene: .
V gene: TRBV10-3
CDR3 protein: CAISESNGGDTDTQYF
CDR3 DNA: TGTGCCATCAGTGAGTCGAATGGCGGTGACACAGATACGCAGTATTTT

clone size: .
J gene: TRBJ2-7
D gene: TRBD2
V gene: TRBV6-6
CDR3 protein: CASSLTSDEQYF
CDR3 DNA: TGTGCCAGCAGTCTAACTAGCGACGAGCAGTACTTC

clone size: .
J gene: TRBJ1-2
D gene: .
V gene: TRBV2
CDR3 protein: CASSEAGTVYGYTF
CDR3 DNA: TGTGCCAGCAGTGAGGCGGGAACAGTATATGGCTACACCTTC

clone size: medium-sized
J gene: TRBJ1-5
D gene: .
V gene: TRBV21-1
CDR3 protein: CASRPRVLNQPQHF
CDR3 DNA: TGTGCCAGCAGGCCGAGGGTGCTCAATCAGCCCCAGCATTTT

clone size: .
J gene: TRBJ2-7
D gene: .
V gene: TRBV5-6
CDR3 protein: CASSLTKGSYEQYF
CDR3 DNA: TGTGCCAGCAGCTTAACCAAAGGATCCTACGAGCAGTACTTC

clone size: .
J gene: TRBJ2-5
D gene: .
V gene: TRBV6-4
CDR3 protein: CASSMTVQETQYF
CDR3 DNA: TGTGCCAGCAGTATGACGGTCCAAGAGACCCAGTACTTC

clone size: .
J gene: TRBJ2-7
D gene: .
V gene: TRBV10-3
CDR3 protein: CAISESVDLGEQYF
CDR3 DNA: TGTGCCATCAGTGAGTCTGTCGATCTCGGCGAGCAGTACTTC

clone size: .
J gene: TRBJ2-1
D gene: TRBD2
V gene: TRBV7-8
CDR3 protein: CASSFGRNNEQFF
CDR3 DNA: TGTGCCAGCAGCTTCGGGAGGAACAATGAGCAGTTCTTC

clone size: .
J gene: TRBJ2-7
D gene: .
V gene: TRBV6-1
CDR3 protein: CASRPLEGAGYEQYF
CDR3 DNA: TGTGCCAGCAGGCCTCTGGAGGGGGCGGGATACGAGCAGTACTTC

clone size: .
J gene: TRBJ1-2
D gene: .
V gene: TRBV27
CDR3 protein: CASSGGGAGGYTF
CDR3 DNA: TGTGCCAGCAGTGGCGGAGGGGCCGGCGGCTACACCTTC

clone size: .
J gene: TRBJ2-3
D gene: .
V gene: TRBV7-2
CDR3 protein: CASSDTDTQYF
CDR3 DNA: TGTGCCAGCAGCGACACAGATACGCAGTATTTT

clone size: .
J gene: TRBJ1-1
D gene: .
V gene: TRBV29-1
CDR3 protein: CSVQSANTEAFF
CDR3 DNA: TGCAGCGTTCAATCAGCGAACACTGAAGCTTTCTTT

clone size: .
J gene: TRBJ2-1
D gene: TRBD2
V gene: TRBV7-2
CDR3 protein: CAIPPIAGRSYYNEQFF
CDR3 DNA: TGTGCCATCCCACCTATAGCGGGACGGTCATACTACAATGAGCAGTTCTTC

clone size: .
J gene: TRBJ2-1
D gene: .
V gene: TRBV5-1
CDR3 protein: CASRGDNSYNEQFF
CDR3 DNA: TGCGCCAGCAGGGGGGACAACTCCTACAATGAGCAGTTCTTC

clone size: .
J gene: TRBJ2-2
D gene: .
V gene: TRBV6-4
CDR3 protein: CASSAAPGTGELFF
CDR3 DNA: TGTGCCAGCAGTGCGGCCCCAGGAACCGGGGAGCTGTTTTTT